One sample yielded the 18 T cell receptor beta chains listed below, sequenced in a study of vaccination effects on CD4 cells after COVID-19. Antigen-specific CD4+ T cells were expanded (with viral peptide pools) by the ViraFEST assay ahead of sequencing. An approximately 10-day culture period preceded the isolation of CD4+ T cells. Either the BNT162b2 or mRNA-1273 vaccine was given to participants in two doses. For these TCRs, the target antigens are not known. Generated by immunoSEQ multiplex PCR, the TCRdb table keeps only in-frame clones and is missing some. The sample gives fewer than 85,000 clones, under 85% of which show up once; approximately 0.95% is in the top ten. Sequencing used CD4+ T cells from PBMCs cultured with HCoV-OC43 spike peptides, obtained after COVID-19 vaccination. The subset: HCoV-OC43 spike overlapping peptide pool stimulation. The source is a human donor who received a COVID-19 vaccine.

The chain is built from TRBV2 and TRBJ2-7, with D possibly being TRBD1 (5 bases). Germline assignment: CDR1 SNHLY and CDR2 FYNNEI. This CDR3 is built from 12 residues. Trimming left V 7 bases short and J 5 bases short, with 12 bases between. The CDR3 DNA reads TGTGCCAGCACCCAGGGTTTTCACGAGCAGTACGTC. Its protein product is CASTQGFHEQYV.

This clone showed up just a few times. This rearrangement joins TRBV6-6 to TRBJ1-1, with TRBD1 as a possible D gene (6 bases). This CDR3 is built from 15 residues. V gave up 7 bases and J gave up 4 bases, with 19 bases separating them. Germline V gene data show CDR1 as MNHNY and CDR2 as SVGAGI (reference sequence). The CDR3 DNA follows: TGTGCCAGCAAACGGGAGGGGGAGGGGGGCACTGAAGCTTTCTTT. Translated: CASKREGEGGTEAFF.

The rearrangement uses TRBV3-1 (or the pseudogene TRBV3-2) and TRBJ2-3; D not resolved. Germline-derived CDR1 and CDR2 are LGHDT and YNNKEL (reference sequence). V gave up 1 base and J gave up 10 bases, with 9 bases separating them. The CDR3 is made up of 12 amino acids. CDR3 DNA sequence: TGTGCCAGCAGCCAAGCTGGTACTTCGCAGTATTTT. It encodes CASSQAGTSQYF.

This clone was picked up one time. The chain links TRBV9 to TRBJ2-1, with 10 bases matching TRBD2. V lost 5 bases and J lost 9; bases outside the gene matches: 8. The CDR3 runs to 14 residues. CDR1 and CDR2 (germline): SGDLS, YYNGEE. Here the CDR3 DNA reads TGTGCCAGCAGGAGGAGCGGGGGGGCCGGTGAGCAGTTCTTC. Its translation is CASRRSGGAGEQFF. Combining the CDR3 with reference TRBV9 and TRBJ2-1 gives the whole variable domain DSGVTQTPKHLITATGQRVTLRCSPRSGDLSVYWYQQSLDQGLQFLIQYYNGEERAKGNILERFSAQQFPDLHSELNLSSLELGDSALYFCASRRSGGAGEQFFGPGTRLTVL.

In its sample, this clone was seen a few times. CDR3 nucleotides: TGTGCCAGCACCCCCTACTTCAGCCGTTCCTACAATGAGCAGTTCTTC. It yields the protein CASTPYFSRSYNEQFF. V usage is TRBV5-5 and J usage is TRBJ2-1; D not certain. The CDR3 has 16 amino acids. Germline V lookup: CDR1 SGHKS, CDR2 YYEKEE (reference sequence). With 6 bases removed from V and 1 base from J, the gap between germline ends came to 17 bases.

Only a few counts were recorded for this clone. This rearrangement joins TRBV7-2 to TRBJ1-1, with no clear D. Trimming took off 0 bases at V and 0 bases at J, with 11 bases between the two ends. Germline V CDR1 and CDR2: SGHTA, FQGNSA. CDR3 length: 16 amino acids. As DNA, the CDR3 is TGTGCCAGCAGCTTAGCCCCTACCTCAATGAACACTGAAGCTTTCTTT. Protein sequence: CASSLAPTSMNTEAFF.

The gene calls are TRBV3-1 (or the pseudogene TRBV3-2) and TRBJ1-1, with TRBD1 matching 7 bases. V lost 4 bases and J lost 11; bases outside the gene matches: 7. In germline, CDR1 is LGHDT, CDR2 YNNKEL (reference sequence). This CDR3 is built from 12 residues. CDR3 residues: CASSLSTGRAFF. The CDR3 nucleotides are TGTGCCAGCAGCCTTTCGACAGGGAGGGCTTTCTTT.

DNA for the CDR3: TGCGCCAGCAGCCGACAAACGGGACAGGGTGGTTCACCCCTCCACTTT. It translates to CASSRQTGQGGSPLHF. The rearrangement links TRBV5-1 to TRBJ1-6; 9 bases agree with TRBD1. The V segment lost 4 bases and the J segment 9 bases; nucleotides outside the gene matches: 11. The CDR3 is 16 amino acids. Germline assignment: CDR1 SGHRS and CDR2 YFSETQ.

V usage is TRBV7-3 and J usage is TRBJ2-2; 8 bases agree with TRBD2. The V segment lost 2 bases and the J segment 6 bases; nucleotides outside the gene matches: 8. The CDR3 runs to 16 residues. Germline V gene sequence: CDR1 SGHTA, CDR2 FQGTGA. CDR3 nucleotides: TGTGCCAGCAGCTTAGGGAGCGGGGGATATCCCGGGGAGCTGTTTTTT. It translates to CASSLGSGGYPGELFF.

The chain uses TRBV29-1 and TRBJ2-1; TRBD2 might be the D (6 bases). The germline V and J ends were trimmed by 2 bases and 7 bases, with 18 bases remaining between them. The CDR3 extends over 15 amino acids. The germline gives CDR1 SQVTM, CDR2 ANQGSEA. CDR3 sequence (DNA): TGCAGCGTTGAAAATGCGGGGCCCCTAAGGAATGAGCAGTTCTTC. This translates into CSVENAGPLRNEQFF.

Only one count was recorded for this clone. The chain couples TRBV4-2 to TRBJ1-3; D gene ambiguous. There are 16 residues in the CDR3. Deletions cut 0 bases from V and 3 bases from J, with 12 bases between. CDR1 and CDR2 (germline): LGHNA, YNFKEQ. As DNA, the CDR3 is TGTGCCAGCAGCCAAGAAGCAGGTACCTTTGGAAACACCATATATTTT. Translation: CASSQEAGTFGNTIYF.

There are a few counts of this clone. The rearrangement uses TRBV2 and TRBJ1-5; 11 positions match TRBD1. The CDR3 sequence is 14 residues long. V was pared by 4 bases and J by 6 bases, with 2 bases of the junction left unmatched. Germline V CDR1 and CDR2: SNHLY, FYNNEI. CDR3 region: CASSVDRGLQPQHF. As DNA, the CDR3 is TGTGCCAGCAGTGTGGACAGGGGGCTTCAGCCCCAGCATTTT.

V usage is TRBV30 and J usage is TRBJ2-3; D gene uncertain. Per germline, CDR1 GTSNPN and CDR2 SVGIG (reference sequence). The CDR3 is 13 residues long. The V end was cut by 0 bases, the J end by 2 bases, with 6 bases between. The CDR3 spells CAWSVLNTDTQYF. CDR3 in DNA: TGTGCCTGGAGTGTCCTCAACACAGATACGCAGTATTTT.

This chain joins TRBV6-2 or TRBV6-3 and TRBJ1-5; D possibly corresponds to TRBD1 (5 bases). The length of the CDR3 is 13 residues. The V gene's germline CDR1 is MNHEY and CDR2 SVGEGT. Trimming pared 3 bases from V and 5 bases from J, leaving 8 bases between. The CDR3 bases are TGTGCCAGCAGTTATCACAGGTATCAGCCCCAGCATTTT. The encoded protein is CASSYHRYQPQHF.

The sample holds one count of this clone. V and J are TRBV6-5 and TRBJ1-2; D may be TRBD1 (5 bases). The germline V and J ends were trimmed by 3 bases and 7 bases, with 15 bases remaining between them. The CDR3 length is 14 residues. CDR1 is MNHEY and CDR2 is SVGAGI in the germline V gene. CDR3 DNA sequence: TGTGCCAGCAGTTATTCTTCAGGGATGGGTGGCTACACCTTC. This gives the protein CASSYSSGMGGYTF.

This clone occurred a few times. The chain has TRBV11-3 and TRBJ2-5; TRBD1 matches 12 bases. Germline V CDR1 and CDR2: SGHNT, YENEEA. V was pared by 1 base and J by 0 bases, with 6 bases of the junction left unmatched. This CDR3 has 18 residues. CDR3 DNA: TGTGCCAGCAGCTTAGGGGACAGGGGGCGATCCGACCAAGAGACCCAGTACTTC. Its translation: CASSLGDRGRSDQETQYF.

The V gene is TRBV27, the J gene TRBJ1-2; 8 bases agree with TRBD1. The germline V gene has CDR1 MNHEY and CDR2 SMNVEV (reference sequence). The CDR3 covers 17 residues. V lost 5 bases, J lost 0 bases, and 11 bases stayed unmatched. The DNA of the CDR3 is TGTGCCAGCAGTCCCAGGACAGGGTGGATGGCTAACTATGGCTACACCTTC. This sequence encodes CASSPRTGWMANYGYTF.

This sequence joins TRBV7-3 and TRBJ2-5; 8 positions match TRBD2. The germline V gene has CDR1 SGHTA and CDR2 FQGTGA. The CDR3 extends over 15 amino acids. Germline trimming cut 2 bases from V and 1 base from J; bases unmatched to any gene: 3. This chain's CDR3 is CASSLWAGGQETQYF. The CDR3, as DNA: TGTGCCAGCAGCTTATGGGCGGGGGGCCAAGAGACCCAGTACTTC.